Each of the 27 T cell receptor beta chains below was sequenced from the same sample in a study of tumor-infiltrating lymphocytes in oesophageal squamous cell carcinoma. From the PCR reads, TCRdb called clonotypes with MiXCR, one entry per CDR3 protein. Of under 7,500 distinct CDR3 sequences listed, roughly 15% are singletons. Sequencing was carried out using normal esophageal tissue next to the tumor. The receptors stem from a male donor with esophageal squamous cell carcinoma.

This clonotype was observed many times. V usage is TRBV12-3 or TRBV12-4 and J usage is TRBJ1-2; 9 bases map to TRBD1. The CDR3 totals 15 residues. J gave up 5 bases and V 4 bases, and 8 bases lay outside the gene matches. The CDR3 reads CASSSVDRGDYGYTF. CDR3 DNA: TGTGCCAGCAGTTCCGTGGACAGGGGAGATTATGGCTACACCTTC.

By sample share, this clonotype is medium-sized. The V and J genes are TRBV6-1 and TRBJ2-6, with 9 bases that match TRBD1. The CDR3 runs to 16 residues. Germline-derived CDR1 and CDR2 are MNHNS and SASEGT. V was pared by 6 bases and J by 0 bases, with 3 bases of the junction left unmatched. The CDR3 region has the DNA TGTGCCAGCAGGGACAGGGGCGCCTCTGGGGCCAACGTCCTGACTTTC. It is translated as CASRDRGASGANVLTF.

This clonotype has at least ten counts. The gene calls are TRBV10-3 and TRBJ1-2; D gene unclear. V lost 5 bases and J 9 bases, leaving 13 bases between the germline ends. Per the germline V gene, CDR1 is ENHRY and CDR2 is SYGVKD. The CDR3 contains 12 residues. The CDR3 sequence: CAISPSTVSYTF. The CDR3 DNA is TGTGCCATCAGTCCAAGTACGGTCAGCTACACCTTC.

The chain links TRBV5-4 to TRBJ2-3; possibly TRBD1 for D (6 bases). The J call is doubtful: the DNA matches TRBJ1-1 better. CDR3 length: 15 residues. Germline CDR1 reads SGHNT; CDR2 reads YYREEE (reference sequence). The CDR3 is CASTAQGRINTEAFF. In nucleotides, the CDR3 is TGTGCCAGCACCGCACAGGGACGGATAAACACTGAAGCTTTCTTT.

The table lists this clonotype with many counts. A read error may explain this, as a much larger clone is one base away. The chain couples TRBV7-9 to TRBJ2-1; no reliable D call. The CDR3 totals 12 residues. Trimming took off 4 bases at V and 10 bases at J, with 11 bases between the two ends. In germline, CDR1 is SEHNR, CDR2 FQNEAQ (reference sequence). The CDR3 protein is CASSSHQYEQFF. The CDR3 DNA reads as TGTGCCAGCAGCTCACACCAATACGAGCAGTTCTTC.

By share of the sample, this clonotype is large. The rearrangement uses TRBV7-8 and TRBJ2-5, with 9 bases lining up with TRBD1. This CDR3 is 17 amino acids long. Germline assignment: CDR1 SGHVS and CDR2 FQNEAQ. Germline trimming cut 5 bases from V and 5 bases from J; bases unmatched to any gene: 15. The DNA for the CDR3 is TGTGCCAGCAGCCCTCGGACAGGGGTAACGGGCCAGGAGACCCAGTACTTC. Translating gives CASSPRTGVTGQETQYF.

Points on this clonotype: The conserved phenylalanine or tryptophan is not found at the CDR3 terminus, so this likely reflects a read error. The DNA is omitted, as the CDR3 cannot be located on it reliably, and the CDR3 follows TCRdb's listing. This sequence joins TRBV7-3 and TRBJ1-1; the table's D call of TRBD1 was not tested on the DNA. The length of the CDR3 is 17 amino acids, counting both ends. Germline loops: CDR1 SGHTA, CDR2 FQGTGA. The CDR3: CASSPGTGVQETQYFGQ.

DNA for the CDR3: TGTGCCAGCAGCTTGCCTCGACAGGGGAACACTGAAGCTTTCTTT. Translated: CASSLPRQGNTEAFF. The chain joins TRBV5-6 to TRBJ1-1, with 7 bases fitting TRBD1. This CDR3 has 15 amino acids. The V gene end was trimmed by 1 base and the J gene end by 1 base; junction bases not matched to a gene: 4. Germline assignment: CDR1 SGHDT and CDR2 YYEEEE.

This clonotype was observed at least ten times. This chain uses TRBV6-1 with TRBJ2-3; tentative D call: TRBD1 (5 bases). Germline V gene sequence: CDR1 MNHNS, CDR2 SASEGT. The CDR3 covers 14 residues. Trimming took 1 base from V and 5 from J, leaving 10 bases between them. In DNA form, the CDR3 reads TGTGCCAGCAGTGAAGTGGGCAGGGAAGATACGCAGTATTTT. Its protein product is CASSEVGREDTQYF.

This clonotype has only a few counts. The gene calls are TRBV19 and TRBJ2-7; TRBD2 is a possible D gene (7 bases). The CDR3 has 14 residues. Trimming pared 6 bases from V and 6 bases from J, leaving 18 bases between. CDR1 and CDR2 (germline): LNHDA, SQIVND (reference sequence). CDR3 amino acids: CASSLGTSGGEQYF. CDR3 sequence (DNA): TGTGCCAGTAGCCTTGGGACATCGGGGGGCGAGCAGTACTTC.

With respect to this clonotype: Germline is not matched at one junction end, which may reflect a read error. The V call is TRBV24-1, the J call TRBJ2-3; D not certain. Germline loops: CDR1 KGHDR, CDR2 SFDVKD. The CDR3 is made up of 13 amino acids. CDR3 nucleotide sequence: TGTGCCACCAGTGCAGTGGCTTTGGGTGAGGAGTGCTTC. The encoded protein is CATSAVALGEECF.

As concerns this clonotype: The CDR3 ends on some other residue instead of the conserved phenylalanine or tryptophan, so this is likely a read error. It is unclear where the CDR3 begins or ends on the DNA, so no DNA is shown, and the CDR3 is as TCRdb lists it. V is TRBV7-9 and J is TRBJ1-4. The CDR3 is 9 amino acids long, termini counted. Germline V gives CDR1 SEHNR, CDR2 FQNEAQ (reference sequence). Here the CDR3 reads CASSLKSAG.

This clonotype is medium-sized (0.01 to 0.1%). The chain carries TRBV11-1 and TRBJ2-5; weak D call: TRBD1 (5 bases). Germline CDR1 reads SGHAT; CDR2 reads FQDESV (reference sequence). CDR3 length: 13 residues. The V and J ends lost 1 base and 5 bases respectively, with 8 bases between them. CDR3: CASSLGQRETQYF. As DNA, the CDR3 is TGTGCCAGCAGCTTAGGACAGAGGGAGACCCAGTACTTC.

This clonotype was recorded at least ten times. V and J are TRBV12-3 or TRBV12-4 and TRBJ1-1; the match to TRBD1 covers 8 bases. With V trimmed by 6 bases and J by 5 bases, 11 bases remained unmatched. The CDR3 loop spans 15 amino acids. CDR3 sequence reads: CASSLYQGALTEAFF. CDR3 DNA: TGTGCCAGCAGCTTGTACCAGGGGGCGCTGACTGAAGCTTTCTTT.

This clonotype was picked up many times. This sequence may be a read error, since a much larger clone differs from it by one base. The chain recombines TRBV7-7 with TRBJ2-5; 7 nucleotides agree with TRBD1. The CDR3 contains 14 residues. Germline CDR1 is SSHAT and CDR2 is FNYEAQ (reference sequence). The CDR3 DNA reads as TGTGCTAGCAGCTTAGGACAGGCAAACAATGAGCAGTACTTC. Translating gives CASSLGQANNEQYF.

This clonotype was observed many times. This chain joins TRBV6-1 and TRBJ1-1; D is undetermined. V was cut by 8 bases and J by 4 bases, with 11 bases left in between. This CDR3 region has 12 residues. The germline V gene has CDR1 MNHNS and CDR2 SASEGT. The CDR3 DNA reads TGTGCCAGCGCTTGGGTGGGCACTGAAGCTTTCTTT. Amino acids: CASAWVGTEAFF.

This clonotype was recorded many times. A much larger clone lies one base from this, so it may be a read error. The rearrangement joins TRBV12-5 to TRBJ2-7, with D perhaps TRBD1 (6 bases). In germline, CDR1 is LGHNT, CDR2 FRNRAP. V shed 8 bases and J shed 7 bases, with 15 bases lying between them. The CDR3 contains 12 residues. Here the CDR3 reads CASRGQNNEQYF. The CDR3 DNA reads TGTGCTAGTCGAGGACAGAACAATGAGCAGTACTTC.

There are many counts of this clonotype. The chain joins TRBV11-2 to TRBJ2-7; D might be TRBD2 (7 bases). The V end lost 5 bases, the J end lost 0 bases, and 17 bases lay between the germline ends. This CDR3 spans 16 amino acids. CDR1 SGHAT and CDR2 FQNNGV come from the germline V gene. The CDR3: CASSPRGGGGSYEQYF. In nucleotides, the CDR3 is TGTGCCAGCAGCCCTAGGGGGGGGGGAGGCTCCTACGAGCAGTACTTC.

By sample fraction, this clonotype is medium-sized. V is TRBV6-1 and J is TRBJ2-5; 8 bases are a match to TRBD1. This CDR3 is built from 14 residues. Germline trimming cut 8 bases from V and 3 bases from J; bases unmatched to any gene: 8. Germline V gene data show CDR1 as MNHNS and CDR2 as SASEGT. The CDR3 spells CASYTPGQEETQYF. Written as DNA, the CDR3 is TGTGCCAGCTACACCCCGGGACAGGAAGAGACCCAGTACTTC.

This clonotype has ten or more counts. The chain links TRBV5-1 to TRBJ2-2; TRBD2 aligns across 8 bases. The germline V gene encodes CDR1 SGHRS and CDR2 YFSETQ. The V segment lost 0 bases and the J segment 5 bases; nucleotides outside the gene matches: 9. The CDR3 covers 17 residues. Written as DNA, the CDR3 is TGCGCCAGCAGCTTGGCACCTCCGAGCGGGGGAACCGGGGAGCTGTTTTTT. Its protein product is CASSLAPPSGGTGELFF.

The chain joins TRBV6-1 to TRBJ2-7; tentatively, D is TRBD1 (5 bases). The DNA matches TRBJ1-2 better at its end, which makes the J call doubtful. Germline V gives CDR1 MNHNS, CDR2 SASEGT. The CDR3 runs 15 residues. The CDR3 DNA is TGTGCCCAGAAGAGGGGAACCTATATCCACTATGGCTACACCTTC. Amino acid sequence: CAQKRGTYIHYGYTF.

By proportion, this clonotype is medium-sized. The chain combines TRBV27 with TRBJ2-1; either TRBD1 or TRBD2 may fit D (5 bases each). The V gene lost 5 bases and the J gene lost 5 bases, with 31 bases spanning the gap. CDR3 length: 20 residues. CDR1 and CDR2 from the germline V gene are MNHEY and SMNVEV (reference sequence). Written as DNA, the CDR3 is TGTGCCAGCAGTCCCACTCTCCCGAGCCCCGGACGGGGACGAGACAATGAGCAGTTCTTC. Protein: CASSPTLPSPGRGRDNEQFF.

The sample holds many counts of this clonotype. V gene TRBV5-1 combines with J gene TRBJ2-5; a weak D match, TRBD1 (5 bases). Per the germline V gene, CDR1 is SGHRS and CDR2 is YFSETQ. The CDR3 has 14 residues. Trimming took off 6 bases at V and 1 base at J, with 13 bases between the two ends. The CDR3 sequence is CASTFSRAQETQYF. The CDR3 nucleotides are TGCGCCAGCACCTTTTCCAGGGCCCAAGAGACCCAGTACTTC.

Ten or more counts support this clonotype. The rearrangement joins TRBV6-4 to TRBJ1-1, with unresolved D. Trimming took 4 bases from V and 6 from J, leaving 12 bases between them. Germline CDR1 reads MRHNA; CDR2 reads SNTAGT. The CDR3 spans 13 residues. CDR3 loop: CASSVKDQAEAFF. DNA for the CDR3: TGTGCCAGCAGTGTCAAGGATCAAGCTGAAGCTTTCTTT.

The CDR3 is CSAPPWEGDYSEQYF. The CDR3, as DNA: TGCAGTGCTCCACCCTGGGAGGGGGACTATTCCGAGCAGTACTTC. The chain couples TRBV20-1 to TRBJ2-5; D perhaps matches TRBD2 (7 bases). Matching the DNA end better, TRBJ2-7 makes the J call doubtful. This CDR3 has 15 residues. In germline, CDR1 is DFQATT, CDR2 SNEGSKA (reference sequence).

To note about this clonotype: A much bigger clone sits one base away, suggesting this may be a read error. The V call is TRBV6-6, the J call TRBJ2-4; 10 nucleotides align to TRBD1. Per germline, CDR1 MNHNY and CDR2 SVGAGI (reference sequence). V shed 8 bases and J 13 bases; nucleotides not matched to a gene: 14. This CDR3 comprises 14 residues. The CDR3 DNA is TGTGCCAGCGGTGAGGGGACAGGGGTGGATGAGCAGTACTTC. This translates into CASGEGTGVDEQYF.

With regard to this clonotype: A much larger clone sits a single nucleotide away, making a read error possible. This chain connects TRBV6-4 to TRBJ2-1; D is ambiguous. With the DNA end fitting TRBJ2-7 better, the J assignment may be wrong. CDR1 and CDR2 from the germline V gene are MRHNA and SNTAGT. The CDR3 covers 13 residues. The CDR3 nucleotides are TGTGCCAGCAGTGACGTAGAGTCTGGAGAGCAGTACTTC. It encodes CASSDVESGEQYF.